The rows below give T cell receptor beta chains drawn from one sample of a study of identical twins. A single record per CDR3 protein comes from TCRdb applying MiXCR to the 5' RACE reads. The sample records roughly 250,000 distinct CDR3 sequences, around an eighth being singletons. Sequencing was done on a sample of memory (CD45RO+) T cells sorted from blood. The receptors here all came from a young woman in good health. Each CDR3 is given with its conserved first and last residue. Fields, in order: V gene, D gene, CDR3 protein. A D gene is named only where the DNA matches it firmly.

v_gene: TRBV5-1
d_gene: -
CDR3aa: CASSFTGTGELFF

v_gene: TRBV20-1
d_gene: TRBD2
CDR3aa: CSAPSGTNEQFF

v_gene: TRBV5-1
d_gene: -
CDR3aa: CASSLMGEETQYF

v_gene: TRBV27
d_gene: TRBD2
CDR3aa: CASSLTAGSGGSYEQYF

v_gene: TRBV15
d_gene: -
CDR3aa: CATSRLGQLTGELFF

v_gene: TRBV20-1
d_gene: -
CDR3aa: CSAREEAYEQYF

v_gene: TRBV25-1
d_gene: -
CDR3aa: CASSPAAGTTYEQYF

v_gene: TRBV20-1
d_gene: -
CDR3aa: CSARAPQTDTQYF

v_gene: TRBV5-1
d_gene: TRBD2
CDR3aa: CASSLGGGLFYEQYF

v_gene: TRBV13
d_gene: TRBD2
CDR3aa: CAFSLFASGGAGAYEQFF

v_gene: TRBV6-4
d_gene: -
CDR3aa: CASRSLSTGELFF

v_gene: TRBV11-3
d_gene: -
CDR3aa: CASAYVPGGTGELFF

v_gene: TRBV9
d_gene: -
CDR3aa: CASSVAGSGANVLTF

v_gene: TRBV12-3/TRBV12-4
d_gene: -
CDR3aa: CASSLQGVQPQHF

v_gene: TRBV27
d_gene: -
CDR3aa: CASGRARDTGELFF

v_gene: TRBV20-1
d_gene: -
CDR3aa: CSARDLAYNEQFF

v_gene: TRBV12-3/TRBV12-4
d_gene: -
CDR3aa: CASSSLQGPDTQYF

v_gene: TRBV20-1
d_gene: -
CDR3aa: CSTWANQAFF

v_gene: TRBV5-1
d_gene: TRBD2
CDR3aa: CASSRRLAGFYNEQFF

v_gene: TRBV6-2/TRBV6-3
d_gene: TRBD2
CDR3aa: CASSPPLAGAQETQYF

v_gene: TRBV6-5
d_gene: TRBD1
CDR3aa: CASSYPGQGADTQYF

v_gene: TRBV3-1
d_gene: -
CDR3aa: CASGIRRQNEQFF

v_gene: TRBV6-1
d_gene: -
CDR3aa: CASSEADGSFQETQYF

v_gene: TRBV5-1
d_gene: TRBD2
CDR3aa: CASSLSTSGEYEQYF

v_gene: TRBV12-3/TRBV12-4
d_gene: TRBD2
CDR3aa: CASSTSGGPQETQYF

v_gene: TRBV29-1
d_gene: -
CDR3aa: CSVLPGGSEAFF

v_gene: TRBV5-1
d_gene: -
CDR3aa: CASSLVDGSYNEQFF

v_gene: TRBV29-1
d_gene: -
CDR3aa: CSVVRGPYEQYF

v_gene: TRBV5-1
d_gene: -
CDR3aa: CASSATGTPKETQYF

v_gene: TRBV6-1
d_gene: -
CDR3aa: CASSQTGRNEQFF

v_gene: TRBV7-2
d_gene: TRBD2
CDR3aa: CASSLVAGGSTYEQYF

v_gene: TRBV20-1
d_gene: -
CDR3aa: CSARAHPEVFF